The next 29 T cell receptor beta chains were all read from a single sample in a study of regulatory T cells in long-lasting Graves disease. According to the study, TCR beta libraries were built with iRepertoire HTBI primers and CDR3-region Arm-PCR. MiXCR, applied by TCRdb to the multiplex PCR reads, yields one record per CDR3 protein. The sample shows 350,000 to 450,000 distinct CDR3 sequences, under 15% of them seen only once. The time point here: newly diagnosed GD, antithyroid drugs for less than 3 months. PBMC-derived RNA was used for the TCR library. This sample was also put to use in a study of T cells in Graves' hyperthyroidism and ophthalmopathy.

Sequencing was performed on peripheral blood mononuclear cells (PBMCs), taken at new diagnosis, from a patient treated with antithyroid drugs. Every receptor here comes from a woman in her twenties or thirties with Graves disease.

The V and J genes are TRBV12-3 or TRBV12-4 and TRBJ2-1; the match to TRBD2 covers 11 bases. This CDR3 has 17 amino acids. Trimming took 7 bases from V and 7 from J; bases not matched to a gene: 15. The CDR3 DNA sequence: TGTGCCAGCACCGCCTCCGGGACTAGCGGAGCGGGAAATGAGCAGTTCTTC. It specifies CASTASGTSGAGNEQFF.

This clonotype was observed a few times. The chain has TRBV29-1 and TRBJ2-1; unclear D gene. V gave up 3 bases and J gave up 8 bases, with 5 bases separating them. This CDR3 comprises 10 residues. CDR1 is SQVTM and CDR2 is ANQGSEA in the germline V gene. The CDR3 nucleotides read TGCAGCGTTGACGGCCATGAGCAGTTCTTC. It codes for CSVDGHEQFF.

This clonotype has a count of ten or more. V and J are TRBV20-1 and TRBJ2-7; D is unclear. This CDR3 has 14 residues. Germline V gives CDR1 DFQATT, CDR2 SNEGSKA (reference sequence). The V end was cut by 1 base, the J end by 7 bases, with 17 bases between. The CDR3 region is CSARGPSPSEEQYF. CDR3 bases: TGCAGTGCTAGAGGTCCCAGCCCCTCTGAGGAGCAGTACTTC.

Ten or more counts support this clonotype. This rearrangement joins TRBV6-5 to TRBJ1-2; D is unclear. This CDR3 contains 15 residues. V dropped 2 bases and J dropped 2 bases, with 12 bases sitting between them. Germline loops: CDR1 MNHEY, CDR2 SVGAGI. In DNA form, the CDR3 reads TGTGCCAGCAGTTACGGCTCGGGAGAAAACTATGGCTACACCTTC. It yields the protein CASSYGSGENYGYTF.

On this clonotype: A read error is possible here, since a much larger clone lies one base away. J is TRBJ2-1 and V is TRBV10-1; 10 nucleotides agree with TRBD1. The CDR3 length is 17 residues. Germline trimming cut 2 bases from V and 6 bases from J; bases unmatched to any gene: 10. Germline CDR1 and CDR2: WNHNN and SYGVQD (reference sequence). CDR3 region: CASSEGGDRGSGNEQFF. The DNA of the CDR3 is TGCGCCAGCAGTGAGGGAGGGGACAGGGGCTCGGGCAATGAGCAGTTCTTC.

This clonotype was detected ten times or more. The chain carries TRBV6-1 and TRBJ2-3; 11 bases align to TRBD2. The germline V gene has CDR1 MNHNS and CDR2 SASEGT. The ends lost 0 bases at V and 4 bases at J; junction bases unmatched: 6. This CDR3 spans 17 amino acids. In DNA form, the CDR3 reads TGTGCCAGCAGTGAAGCGATTAGCGGGAGGGCGTCAGATACGCAGTATTTT. Its protein is CASSEAISGRASDTQYF.

The CDR3 nucleotides are TGTGCCAGCAGCCACCCGGGACTAGCGGGACTCGAGCAGTTCTTC. Its protein is CASSHPGLAGLEQFF. This rearrangement joins TRBV11-2 to TRBJ2-1; TRBD2 agrees at 13 bases. The CDR3 runs 15 residues. Trimming at V came to 5 bases and at J to 10 bases, leaving 8 bases not matched to a gene. Germline V gene data show CDR1 as SGHAT and CDR2 as FQNNGV.

This clonotype was seen at least ten times. The chain's CDR3 is CASSLADGPTDTQYF. In DNA form, the CDR3 reads TGTGCCAGCAGCTTAGCTGACGGCCCCACAGATACGCAGTATTTT. This chain uses TRBV7-6 with TRBJ2-3; D uncertain. Germline loops: CDR1 SGHVS, CDR2 FNYEAQ. This CDR3 region has 15 residues. V lost 0 bases to trimming and J lost 2 bases, with 9 bases between them.

This clonotype occurred many times. The gene calls are TRBV6-2 or TRBV6-3 and TRBJ2-5; TRBD1 matches at 10 bases. V lost 6 bases to trimming and J lost 5 bases; unmatched junction nucleotides: 6. This CDR3 region has 14 residues. CDR1 and CDR2 (germline): MNHEY, SVGEGT. This CDR3 reads CASRETGGSETQYF. For the CDR3, the DNA is TGTGCCAGCAGAGAGACAGGGGGCTCGGAGACCCAGTACTTC.

A word on this clonotype: Being one base from a much bigger clone, this may be a read error. The CDR3 DNA is TGTGCCAGCAGCCAAAGACAGGGCTACGAGCAGTACTTC. Its protein product is CASSQRQGYEQYF. The genes are TRBV14 and TRBJ2-7; TRBD1 matches 7 bases. The CDR3 consists of 13 residues. The J segment lost 3 bases and the V segment lost 2 bases, leaving 1 base of the junction unmatched. The V gene's germline CDR1 is SGHDN and CDR2 FVKESK.

As to this clonotype: Since a much larger clone is just one base distant, this may be a read error. V gene TRBV28 combines with J gene TRBJ2-1; 12 bases are a match to TRBD2. Per germline, CDR1 MDHEN and CDR2 SYDVKM. V trimming: 8 bases; J trimming: 5 bases; junction bases outside the gene matches: 7. The CDR3 loop spans 15 amino acids. CDR3 in DNA: TGTGCCAGCCTTGCTAGCGGGAGGGAACACAATGAGCAGTTCTTC. Its translation is CASLASGREHNEQFF.

The sample holds many counts of this clonotype. The CDR3 DNA sequence: TGTGCCAGCACTACTGGGACTTTGTACGAGCAGTACTTC. Encoded protein: CASTTGTLYEQYF. The J gene is TRBJ2-7, the V gene TRBV2, with D perhaps matching TRBD2 (6 bases). The V end was cut by 7 bases, the J end by 4 bases, with 14 bases between. CDR1 SNHLY and CDR2 FYNNEI come from the germline V gene. This CDR3 is built from 13 residues.

This clonotype has at least ten counts. V and J are TRBV12-3 or TRBV12-4 and TRBJ2-3; 9 nucleotides agree with TRBD2. The trim removed 6 bases at V and 2 bases at J, leaving 6 bases unmatched. CDR3 length: 15 residues. CDR3 protein: CASSIAGVITDTQYF. The CDR3 DNA sequence: TGTGCCAGCAGCATAGCGGGAGTTATCACAGATACGCAGTATTTT.

The chain links TRBV27 to TRBJ1-6; no reliable D call. The CDR3 totals 15 residues. Between the trimmed V and J ends, which lost 7 bases and 9 bases, there was a span of 19 bases. The germline V gene has CDR1 MNHEY and CDR2 SMNVEV (reference sequence). The CDR3 loop is CASTAQEGRGSPLHF. CDR3 bases: TGTGCCAGCACTGCCCAGGAGGGCCGCGGTTCACCCCTCCACTTT.

Many counts were recorded for this clonotype. V is TRBV3-1 and J is TRBJ2-7; 7 nucleotides match TRBD2. The germline gives CDR1 LGHDT, CDR2 YNNKEL (reference sequence). This CDR3 has 12 residues. With 0 bases clipped from V and 10 bases from J, the junction kept 3 bases outside the gene matches. The CDR3 spells CASSQDSGNQYF. CDR3 in DNA: TGTGCCAGCAGCCAAGACAGCGGGAATCAGTACTTC.

This clonotype was counted many times. This chain links TRBV18 with TRBJ2-3, with D possibly being TRBD2 (5 bases). CDR1 and CDR2 from the germline V gene are KGHSH and LQKENI. Trimming removed 6 bases from V and 1 base from J, with 17 bases in between. CDR3 size: 16 residues. The CDR3 protein is CASSRPLAPGTDTQYF. The CDR3 DNA reads TGTGCCAGCTCCCGACCCCTAGCCCCCGGCACAGATACGCAGTATTTT.

This clonotype was detected many times. The CDR3 region has the DNA TGTGCCTGGAGTGCGACAGGGGATGAAAAACTGTTTTTT. It specifies CAWSATGDEKLFF. The genes are TRBV30 and TRBJ1-4; 8 bases match TRBD1. This CDR3 region has 13 residues. Germline lookup yields CDR1 GTSNPN and CDR2 SVGIG (reference sequence). V lost 1 base to trimming and J lost 6 bases; unmatched junction nucleotides: 1.

With regard to this clonotype: It differs at one base from a far larger clone, so likely a read error. The J gene is TRBJ2-7, the V gene TRBV3-1; 9 nucleotides line up with TRBD1. TRBJ2-5 explains the end of the DNA better; the J call may be wrong. Germline CDR1 LGHDT, CDR2 YNNKEL (reference sequence). This CDR3 spans 11 amino acids. The CDR3 sequence is CPSGQGETQYF. The DNA of the CDR3 is TGTCCCAGCGGACAGGGGGAGACCCAGTACTTC.

In its sample, this clonotype was seen many times. The chain is built from TRBV29-1 and TRBJ2-1, with TRBD2 matching 11 bases. Germline values: CDR1 SQVTM, CDR2 ANQGSEA. V gave up 4 bases and J gave up 4 bases; unmatched junction bases: 6. The CDR3 is 15 amino acids. The chain's CDR3 is CSVGGLAGGYNEQFF. The CDR3 nucleotides read TGCAGCGTTGGGGGGCTAGCGGGGGGATACAATGAGCAGTTCTTC.

As to this clonotype: Just one base apart from a much larger clone, this may be a read error. V gene TRBV20-1 combines with J gene TRBJ1-1; D is undetermined. Germline CDR1 reads DFQATT; CDR2 reads SNEGSKA (reference sequence). The CDR3 consists of 11 residues. The CDR3 here is CGGVRNTEAFF. Here the CDR3 DNA reads TGCGGTGGAGTGAGGAACACTGAAGCTTTCTTT.

A note on this clonotype: One base away lies a much larger clone, so this may be a sequencing read error. CDR3 residues: CTSSLKSGATDTQYF. The DNA of the CDR3 is TGTACCAGCAGTCTAAAAAGCGGGGCCACAGATACGCAGTATTTT. V gene TRBV12-3 or TRBV12-4 combines with J gene TRBJ2-3; 7 positions match TRBD2. The CDR3 has 15 amino acids.

This chain links TRBV4-2 with TRBJ1-6; possible D gene TRBD1, 5 bases. CDR1 is LGHNA and CDR2 is YNFKEQ in the germline V gene. CDR3 size: 18 residues. V gave up 1 base and J gave up 0 bases, with 13 bases separating them. The CDR3 protein is CASSQVGRGSSYNSPLHF. CDR3 DNA sequence: TGTGCCAGCAGCCAAGTTGGACGGGGGAGCTCCTATAATTCACCCCTCCACTTT.

CDR3 region: CASSHPGLAASGANVLTF. In DNA, the CDR3 is TGCGCCAGCAGCCACCCGGGACTAGCGGCCTCTGGGGCCAACGTCCTGACTTTC. V gene TRBV4-1 combines with J gene TRBJ2-6; 11 bases align to TRBD2. The germline gives CDR1 MGHRA, CDR2 YSYEKL. After removal of 3 bases from V and 0 bases from J, the junction contained 4 bases not matched to a gene. The CDR3 runs to 18 residues.

This clonotype has at least ten counts. CDR3 sequence: CASSTGPKNQETQYF. The CDR3 DNA is TGCGCCAGCAGCACTGGACCTAAAAACCAAGAGACCCAGTACTTC. The genes are TRBV5-1 and TRBJ2-5; D unclear. Looked up from germline, CDR1 is SGHRS and CDR2 is YFSETQ. CDR3 length: 15 residues. Trimming shortened V by 4 bases and J by 0 bases, and 13 bases separated the two germline ends. The complete variable domain, with remaining parts taken from reference TRBV5-1 and TRBJ2-5, reads KAGVTQTPRYLIKTRGQQVTLSCSPISGHRSVSWYQQTPGQGLQFLFEYFSETQRNKGNFPGRFSGRQFSNSRSEMNVSTLELGDSALYLCASSTGPKNQETQYFGPGTRLLVL.

Many counts were recorded for this clonotype. The chain couples TRBV11-2 to TRBJ2-1; 7 bases line up with TRBD1. Germline V gene lookup returns CDR1 SGHAT and CDR2 FQNNGV. The CDR3 has 17 residues. With V trimmed by 4 bases and J by 3 bases, 12 bases remained unmatched. The CDR3 here is CASSSTLDRNHYNEQFF. The CDR3, as DNA: TGTGCCAGCAGCTCCACCCTGGACAGGAACCACTACAATGAGCAGTTCTTC. Full variable domain (missing parts from reference TRBV11-2 and TRBJ2-1): EAGVAQSPRYKIIEKRQSVAFWCNPISGHATLYWYQQILGQGPKLLIQFQNNGVVDDSQLPKDRFSAERLKGVDSTLKIQPAKLEDSAVYLCASSSTLDRNHYNEQFFGPGTRLTVL.

This clonotype appeared many times. V and J are TRBV29-1 and TRBJ1-1; D perhaps matches TRBD1 (5 bases). V was cut by 6 bases and J by 0 bases, with 11 bases left in between. The CDR3 has 13 residues. Germline-derived CDR1 and CDR2 are SQVTM and ANQGSEA. CDR3 DNA: TGCAGCGTATTTAGGGGTATGAACACTGAAGCTTTCTTT. This gives the protein CSVFRGMNTEAFF.

The chain carries TRBV20-1 and TRBJ2-7; 11 positions agree with TRBD2. CDR3 size: 17 residues. Per germline, CDR1 DFQATT and CDR2 SNEGSKA (reference sequence). V lost 8 bases to trimming and J lost 0 bases; unmatched junction nucleotides: 15. The CDR3 nucleotides read TGCAGTTTTACCGGGACTAGCGGTTTATATAGCTCCTACGAGCAGTACTTC. It codes for CSFTGTSGLYSSYEQYF.

This chain connects TRBV6-1 to TRBJ2-1; 8 bases map to TRBD2. V lost 8 bases to trimming and J lost 0 bases; unmatched junction nucleotides: 18. Germline V CDR1 and CDR2: MNHNS, SASEGT. The CDR3 spans 19 residues. The CDR3: CASSLQGLAHRSSYNEQFF. The CDR3 bases are TGTGCCAGCTCTCTACAAGGACTAGCCCATCGTAGCTCCTACAATGAGCAGTTCTTC.

This clonotype was detected many times. The CDR3: CASSFTDSTAKSYEQYF. The CDR3 nucleotides are TGTGCCAGCAGTTTCACCGACAGTACCGCTAAGTCCTACGAGCAGTACTTC. The chain carries TRBV27 and TRBJ2-7, with TRBD1 as a possible D gene (5 bases). Germline CDR1 reads MNHEY; CDR2 reads SMNVEV (reference sequence). Trimming cost V 3 bases and J 1 base, with 19 bases left between them. The CDR3 covers 17 residues.